This T cell receptor (beta chain) was recovered during a study of blood T cell repertoires in COVID-19. Assay: immunoSEQ multiplex PCR; the TCRdb copy retains only in-frame clones and omits some. The data contain tens of thousands of clones, about 75% of them singletons. CDR1 is MNHEY and CDR2 is SVGAGI in the germline V gene. The CDR3 contains 15 residues. V was clipped by 6 bases and J by 4 bases; unmatched bases: 9. The rearrangement links TRBV6-5 to TRBJ1-3, with 7 bases that match TRBD1. The receptor was isolated from an older woman who had been exposed to COVID-19. Specimen: PBMCs or T cells enriched from blood (not recorded which). CDR3 sequence: CASSRGQVKGNTIYF. The DNA for the CDR3 is TGTGCCAGCAGCCGAGGACAGGTTAAGGGAAACACCATATATTTT.